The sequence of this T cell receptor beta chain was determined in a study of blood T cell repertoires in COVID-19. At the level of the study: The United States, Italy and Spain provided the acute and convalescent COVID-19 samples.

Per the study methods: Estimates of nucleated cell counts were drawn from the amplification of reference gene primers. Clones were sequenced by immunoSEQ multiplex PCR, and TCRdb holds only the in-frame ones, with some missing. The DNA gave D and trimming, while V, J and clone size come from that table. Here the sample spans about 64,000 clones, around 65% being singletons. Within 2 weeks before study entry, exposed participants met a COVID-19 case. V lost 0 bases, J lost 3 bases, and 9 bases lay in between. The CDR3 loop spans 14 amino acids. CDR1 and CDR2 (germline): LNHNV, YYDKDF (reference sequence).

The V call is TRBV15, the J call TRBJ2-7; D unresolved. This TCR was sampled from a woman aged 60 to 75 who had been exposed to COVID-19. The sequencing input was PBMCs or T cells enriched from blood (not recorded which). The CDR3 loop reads CATSRDYSHYEQYF. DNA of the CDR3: TGTGCCACCAGCAGAGATTACAGCCACTACGAGCAGTACTTC.